The rows below give T cell receptor beta chains drawn from one sample of a study of blood T cell repertoires in COVID-19. This table comes from immunoSEQ multiplex PCR, and its TCRdb copy is limited to in-frame clones, with some not included. Of approximately 150,000 clones in the sample, over 70% are singletons; the top ten hold roughly 5.7%. The sample was PBMCs or T cells enriched from blood (not recorded which). The receptor set was obtained from a middle-aged woman with acute COVID-19. Both conserved end residues are trimmed from each CDR3.

CDR3aa | j_gene | v_gene
ASSTGQGGTEAF | TRBJ1-1 | TRBV5-1
ASSRLAGKDYEQY | TRBJ2-7 | TRBV7-3
ASSPLFTDTQY | TRBJ2-3 | TRBV18
AISGGDPLNEQF | TRBJ2-1 | TRBV10-3
ASSLALAGGYNEQF | TRBJ2-1 | TRBV7-6
SASDLAADNSPLH | TRBJ1-6 | TRBV20-1
ATSRDFMDSGSGNTIY | TRBJ1-3 | TRBV15
ASSLTSGRGYEQF | TRBJ2-1 | TRBV14
ASSIGLAGADNEQF | TRBJ2-1 | TRBV19
AWNVRQNYGYT | TRBJ1-2 | TRBV30
ASSSGLYNEQF | TRBJ2-1 | TRBV7-2
ASSRQGNSNQPQH | TRBJ1-5 | TRBV6-2/TRBV6-3
ASSLGGNEKLF | TRBJ1-4 | TRBV5-1
ASSGTGGTGELF | TRBJ2-2 | TRBV2
ASTPVNAQETQY | TRBJ2-5 | TRBV6-6
ASKLSQPNTGELF | TRBJ2-2 | TRBV2
ASSHVGTSGSWAQETQY | TRBJ2-5 | TRBV4-2
ASSPLASTDTQY | TRBJ2-3 | TRBV7-7
ASSPDTNEQF | TRBJ2-1 | TRBV3-1/TRBV3-2
ASSLGQGLREKLF | TRBJ1-4 | TRBV7-9
ASSPAITGTAMNTEAF | TRBJ1-1 | TRBV9
ASSSWWGAYGYT | TRBJ1-2 | TRBV5-6
SAGDRGWETEAF | TRBJ1-1 | TRBV20-1
ASSKRSKNRDRGLGDRDNEQF | TRBJ2-1 | TRBV21-1
ASSLPRGGQPAF | TRBJ1-1 | TRBV11-2
ASSHTTGTPYGYT | TRBJ1-2 | TRBV11-2